These T cell receptor beta chains were read from a single sample in a study of shared clonotypes between healthy human individuals. Produced via immunoSEQ multiplex PCR; TCRdb's table is partial and in-frame only. The data hold some 2,000,000 clones, with about 95% observed a single time. The material sequenced was naive CD8+ T cells sorted from blood. The receptor source for this set is a man between 18 and 29 years old in good health. The CDR3 runs from the conserved cysteine through the conserved F or W. Fields, in order: D gene, V gene, J gene, CDR3 DNA, CDR3 protein. A D gene is named only where the DNA matches it firmly.

D gene: NA; V gene: TRBV29-1; J gene: TRBJ1-2; CDR3 DNA: TGCAGCGTTGAAGATAATTCGGGCAGGGGTCTCTATGGCTACACCTTC; CDR3 protein: CSVEDNSGRGLYGYTF
D gene: NA; V gene: TRBV9; J gene: TRBJ1-1; CDR3 DNA: TGTGCCAGCAGCGAGGACTCCCTGAACACTGAAGCTTTCTTT; CDR3 protein: CASSEDSLNTEAFF
D gene: TRBD1; V gene: TRBV19; J gene: TRBJ2-2; CDR3 DNA: TGTGCCAGTAGTAACCCCCGGGACAGGCCGAACACCGGGGAGCTGTTTTTT; CDR3 protein: CASSNPRDRPNTGELFF
D gene: NA; V gene: TRBV11-2; J gene: TRBJ2-5; CDR3 DNA: TGTGCCAGCAGCGCCACCGGAGAGACCCAGTACTTC; CDR3 protein: CASSATGETQYF
D gene: NA; V gene: TRBV27; J gene: TRBJ2-7; CDR3 DNA: TGTGCCAGCAGTTTAGTCCCAGGGGACGAGCAGTACTTC; CDR3 protein: CASSLVPGDEQYF
D gene: NA; V gene: TRBV4-1; J gene: TRBJ2-7; CDR3 DNA: TGCGCCAGCAGCCAACAGAGATTGCTTGGCGACGAGCAGTACTTC; CDR3 protein: CASSQQRLLGDEQYF
D gene: TRBD1; V gene: TRBV4-1; J gene: TRBJ2-7; CDR3 DNA: TGCGCCAGCAGCCTCGGATCAGGGGGCGAGCAGTACTTC; CDR3 protein: CASSLGSGGEQYF
D gene: NA; V gene: TRBV15; J gene: TRBJ2-1; CDR3 DNA: TGTGCCACCAGCAGAGACAGATCGTACAATGAGCAGTTCTTC; CDR3 protein: CATSRDRSYNEQFF
D gene: NA; V gene: TRBV9; J gene: TRBJ1-2; CDR3 DNA: TGTGCCAGCACCTACGGAAGCTTGGGGGGCTACACCTTC; CDR3 protein: CASTYGSLGGYTF
D gene: NA; V gene: TRBV7-8; J gene: TRBJ2-1; CDR3 DNA: TGTGCCAGCAGCTTAGCGCTGAGCAATGAGCAGTTCTTC; CDR3 protein: CASSLALSNEQFF
D gene: NA; V gene: TRBV7-2; J gene: TRBJ1-1; CDR3 DNA: TGTGCCAGCAGCGCGGCGGTGAACACTGAAGCTTTCTTT; CDR3 protein: CASSAAVNTEAFF
D gene: NA; V gene: TRBV6-5; J gene: TRBJ2-1; CDR3 DNA: TGTGCCAGCTCGAACTCCAATGAGCAGTTCTTC; CDR3 protein: CASSNSNEQFF
D gene: TRBD1; V gene: TRBV7-9; J gene: TRBJ2-1; CDR3 DNA: TGTGCCAGCAGAGATGACAGGGGATATCTGTTCTTC; CDR3 protein: CASRDDRGYLFF
D gene: NA; V gene: TRBV6-5; J gene: TRBJ2-7; CDR3 DNA: TGTGCCAGCAGTTACTCATCGGGGATCTCCTACGAGCAGTACTTC; CDR3 protein: CASSYSSGISYEQYF
D gene: TRBD2; V gene: TRBV2; J gene: TRBJ2-3; CDR3 DNA: TGTGCCAGCAGTGAAGCGATAACTAGCGGGAGCGTAGATACGCAGTATTTT; CDR3 protein: CASSEAITSGSVDTQYF
D gene: NA; V gene: TRBV10-3; J gene: TRBJ1-1; CDR3 DNA: TGTGCCATCAGTGAGGCACGTGGGGGGAACACTGAAGCTTTCTTT; CDR3 protein: CAISEARGGNTEAFF
D gene: NA; V gene: TRBV29-1; J gene: TRBJ1-3; CDR3 DNA: TGCAGCGTTTTACAGGTCAATGGAAACACCATATATTTT; CDR3 protein: CSVLQVNGNTIYF
D gene: NA; V gene: TRBV13; J gene: TRBJ2-1; CDR3 DNA: TGTGCCAGCAGCTTAAACGGGATGAGCTCCTACAATGAGCAGTTCTTC; CDR3 protein: CASSLNGMSSYNEQFF
D gene: TRBD1; V gene: TRBV27; J gene: TRBJ1-1; CDR3 DNA: TGTGCCAGCACGCCCATGGGGACAGGGCCTACTGAAGCTTTCTTT; CDR3 protein: CASTPMGTGPTEAFF
D gene: NA; V gene: TRBV19; J gene: TRBJ2-7; CDR3 DNA: TGTGCCAGTAGCTATCCAGGATACGAGCAGTACTTC; CDR3 protein: CASSYPGYEQYF
D gene: NA; V gene: TRBV28; J gene: TRBJ2-7; CDR3 DNA: TGTGCCAGCAGTTTCAGGGAAACCTACGAGCAGTACTTC; CDR3 protein: CASSFRETYEQYF